This T cell receptor beta chain was obtained from a study of radiation and T cells in renal cell carcinoma. Background on the study: Nephrectomy followed 15 Gy stereotactic body radiation by 4 weeks. Whole-study results and caveats: Baseline intratumoral clonotype presence is unknown without pretreatment biopsies.

As to time point: blood 2 weeks post-SBRT. Treatment defined: 15 Gy SBRT to primary tumor, nephrectomy 4 weeks later. Serial blood draws occurred at baseline and 2 and 4 weeks post-SBRT. The tumor was a clear cell renal cell carcinoma. Note on this clone: The target antigen is unknown.

Produced via immunoSEQ multiplex PCR; TCRdb's table is partial and in-frame only. Among fewer than 55,000 clones listed, about 80% were seen once. V gave up 0 bases and J gave up 5 bases; unmatched junction bases: 13. Germline CDR1 SGHRS, CDR2 YFSETQ. The CDR3 runs to 18 residues. The sample was blood, taken from a patient whose treatment included radiotherapy and nephrectomy. V gene TRBV5-1 combines with J gene TRBJ2-4, with 8 bases identical to TRBD1. The sequence was collected from a woman in her 70s with renal cell carcinoma. DNA for the CDR3: TGCGCCAGCAGCTTGGGAAGAAGAGCAGGGGGCTTTGAAAACATTCAGTACTTC. Translation gives CASSLGRRAGGFENIQYF.